This is a list of T cell receptor beta chains from one sample in a study of T cells in Graves' hyperthyroidism and ophthalmopathy. Each CDR3 protein is one row after TCRdb ran MiXCR on the multiplex PCR reads. The data show 500,000 to 800,000 distinct CDR3 sequences, over 40% seen once. The sequenced sample was peripheral blood or thyroid tissue (not recorded which). The receptors shown here come from an adult man with Graves' disease, either hyperthyroidism or ophthalmopathy (not recorded which). CDR3s include the opening cysteine and the closing phenylalanine or tryptophan. The D gene is left open where the match is weak. Only some rows state a clone size, as once, few, many or a class for expanded clones.

clone size: NA
J gene: TRBJ1-5
V gene: TRBV7-2
D gene: NA
CDR3 protein: CASSPLPGPQHF
CDR3 DNA: TGTGCCAGCAGTCCACTTCCGGGGCCCCAGCATTTT

clone size: NA
J gene: TRBJ1-4
V gene: TRBV15
D gene: NA
CDR3 protein: CATSRLSGISEKLFF
CDR3 DNA: TGTGCCACCAGCAGGTTGTCTGGAATAAGTGAAAAACTGTTTTTT

clone size: many
J gene: TRBJ1-6
V gene: TRBV25-1
D gene: TRBD1
CDR3 protein: CASSASGGNNSPLHF
CDR3 DNA: TGTGCCAGCAGTGCCTCAGGGGGCAATAATTCACCCCTCCACTTT

clone size: NA
J gene: TRBJ1-1
V gene: TRBV10-3
D gene: NA
CDR3 protein: CAISGSKNTEAFF
CDR3 DNA: TGTGCCATCAGTGGTTCCAAGAACACTGAAGCTTTCTTT

clone size: NA
J gene: TRBJ1-2
V gene: TRBV2
D gene: TRBD1
CDR3 protein: CASRDRDRVDYGYTF
CDR3 DNA: TGTGCCAGCAGGGACCGGGACAGGGTGGACTATGGCTACACCTTC

clone size: NA
J gene: TRBJ2-1
V gene: TRBV19
D gene: NA
CDR3 protein: CASSTQNLGGNEQFF
CDR3 DNA: TGTGCCAGTAGTACGCAGAACCTCGGTGGCAATGAGCAGTTCTTC

clone size: NA
J gene: TRBJ2-7
V gene: TRBV6-5
D gene: NA
CDR3 protein: CAISYLLTYEQYF
CDR3 DNA: TGTGCCATCAGTTACTTACTAACCTACGAGCAGTACTTC

clone size: NA
J gene: TRBJ1-6
V gene: TRBV7-1
D gene: TRBD1
CDR3 protein: CASSRDSGNYGFYNSPLHF
CDR3 DNA: TGTGCCAGCAGCCGGGACAGCGGAAACTATGGCTTCTATAATTCACCCCTCCACTTT

clone size: few
J gene: TRBJ2-7
V gene: TRBV3-1
D gene: NA
CDR3 protein: CASSQGQASYEQYF
CDR3 DNA: TGTGCCAGCAGCCAAGGACAGGCGTCCTACGAGCAGTACTTC

clone size: once
J gene: TRBJ2-7
V gene: TRBV15
D gene: NA
CDR3 protein: CATSRERLGLSGEQYF
CDR3 DNA: TGTGCCACCAGCAGAGAGAGGCTAGGGCTCTCCGGGGAGCAGTACTTC

clone size: NA
J gene: TRBJ1-1
V gene: TRBV9
D gene: TRBD1
CDR3 protein: CASSRSTGPRSFF
CDR3 DNA: TGTGCCAGCTCACGTTCGACAGGGCCGAGATCTTTCTTT

clone size: few
J gene: TRBJ1-2
V gene: TRBV20-1
D gene: NA
CDR3 protein: CSARDTARGYTF
CDR3 DNA: TGCAGTGCTAGAGATACGGCAAGAGGCTACACCTTC

clone size: NA
J gene: TRBJ2-2
V gene: TRBV24-1
D gene: NA
CDR3 protein: CATSDLSSLGNTGELFF
CDR3 DNA: TGTGCCACCAGTGATTTGAGTTCCTTGGGAAACACCGGGGAGCTGTTTTTT

clone size: NA
J gene: TRBJ1-4
V gene: TRBV7-2
D gene: NA
CDR3 protein: CASSLILRAREGKLFF
CDR3 DNA: TGTGCCAGCAGCTTAATTCTCAGGGCCAGGGAGGGAAAACTGTTTTTT

clone size: NA
J gene: TRBJ1-2
V gene: TRBV16
D gene: TRBD1
CDR3 protein: CASERTGPSDGYTF
CDR3 DNA: TGTGCCAGCGAGAGGACAGGGCCCTCTGATGGCTACACCTTC

clone size: NA
J gene: TRBJ1-1
V gene: TRBV29-1
D gene: NA
CDR3 protein: CSGYSKGGGAEAFF
CDR3 DNA: TGCAGCGGTTACTCAAAAGGAGGAGGGGCTGAAGCTTTCTTT

clone size: once
J gene: TRBJ1-4
V gene: TRBV19
D gene: NA
CDR3 protein: CASSWTAFNFATNEKLFF
CDR3 DNA: TGTGCCAGTAGTTGGACAGCCTTTAACTTTGCAACTAATGAAAAACTGTTTTTT

clone size: NA
J gene: TRBJ2-1
V gene: TRBV7-6
D gene: TRBD2
CDR3 protein: CASSLGRGGNNEQFF
CDR3 DNA: TGTGCCAGCAGCTTAGGTCGCGGGGGAAACAATGAGCAGTTCTTC

clone size: NA
J gene: TRBJ1-1
V gene: TRBV19
D gene: NA
CDR3 protein: CACRGNTEAFF
CDR3 DNA: TGTGCCTGTAGGGGGAACACTGAAGCTTTCTTT

clone size: NA
J gene: TRBJ1-2
V gene: TRBV7-2
D gene: NA
CDR3 protein: CASTPAGSYGYTF
CDR3 DNA: TGTGCCAGCACCCCGGCGGGGTCCTATGGCTACACCTTC

clone size: once
J gene: TRBJ1-5
V gene: TRBV15
D gene: TRBD1
CDR3 protein: CATSRGQGRNQPQHF
CDR3 DNA: TGTGCCACCAGCAGGGGACAGGGTCGCAATCAGCCCCAGCATTTT

clone size: many
J gene: TRBJ2-2
V gene: TRBV2
D gene: TRBD2
CDR3 protein: CASKGGSNTGELFF
CDR3 DNA: TGTGCCAGCAAGGGCGGGAGCAACACCGGGGAGCTGTTTTTT

clone size: NA
J gene: TRBJ1-1
V gene: TRBV7-9
D gene: TRBD1
CDR3 protein: CASSQTGVMNTEAFF
CDR3 DNA: TGTGCCAGCAGCCAGACAGGGGTCATGAACACTGAAGCTTTCTTT

clone size: NA
J gene: TRBJ2-7
V gene: TRBV20-1
D gene: TRBD1
CDR3 protein: CSAREQGLRAYEQYF
CDR3 DNA: TGCAGTGCTAGGGAACAGGGGTTGAGAGCCTACGAGCAGTACTTC

clone size: many
J gene: TRBJ2-7
V gene: TRBV13
D gene: NA
CDR3 protein: CASSPRGQVTYEQYF
CDR3 DNA: TGTGCCAGCAGCCCCCGCGGGCAGGTGACCTACGAGCAGTACTTC

clone size: many
J gene: TRBJ1-5
V gene: TRBV15
D gene: NA
CDR3 protein: CATSRDGQLNQPQHF
CDR3 DNA: TGTGCCACCAGCAGAGATGGTCAGCTCAATCAGCCCCAGCATTTT

clone size: few
J gene: TRBJ2-7
V gene: TRBV29-1
D gene: NA
CDR3 protein: CSVAKGVDEQYF
CDR3 DNA: TGCAGCGTAGCGAAGGGGGTCGACGAGCAGTACTTC

clone size: few
J gene: TRBJ1-2
V gene: TRBV4-1
D gene: NA
CDR3 protein: CASSQTPSVTGYTF
CDR3 DNA: TGCGCCAGCAGCCAGACACCTTCCGTCACAGGCTACACCTTC

clone size: NA
J gene: TRBJ1-5
V gene: TRBV25-1
D gene: NA
CDR3 protein: CASSESSGDQPQHF
CDR3 DNA: TGTGCCAGCAGTGAATCCTCAGGGGACCAGCCCCAGCATTTT

clone size: NA
J gene: TRBJ1-1
V gene: TRBV7-6
D gene: NA
CDR3 protein: CASSVEPFLNTEAFF
CDR3 DNA: TGTGCCAGCAGCGTAGAACCGTTCCTAAACACTGAAGCTTTCTTT

clone size: NA
J gene: TRBJ1-5
V gene: TRBV5-1
D gene: TRBD1
CDR3 protein: CASSSSGGQGNQPQHF
CDR3 DNA: TGCGCCAGCAGCTCCTCAGGGGGACAGGGCAATCAGCCCCAGCATTTT

clone size: NA
J gene: TRBJ2-7
V gene: TRBV25-1
D gene: TRBD2
CDR3 protein: CASSDRGSPYEQYF
CDR3 DNA: TGTGCCAGCAGTGATCGCGGGAGTCCCTACGAGCAGTACTTC

clone size: NA
J gene: TRBJ1-2
V gene: TRBV7-9
D gene: TRBD1
CDR3 protein: CASSLRTGANYGYTF
CDR3 DNA: TGTGCCAGCAGCTTACGGACAGGGGCTAACTATGGCTACACCTTC

clone size: many
J gene: TRBJ2-6
V gene: TRBV7-9
D gene: NA
CDR3 protein: CASSLQGAGANVLTF
CDR3 DNA: TGTGCCAGCAGCTTACAGGGTGCTGGGGCCAACGTCCTGACTTTC

clone size: NA
J gene: TRBJ2-2
V gene: TRBV5-1
D gene: NA
CDR3 protein: CASSVDKNTGELFF
CDR3 DNA: TGCGCCAGCAGCGTGGACAAGAACACCGGGGAGCTGTTTTTT

clone size: few
J gene: TRBJ2-7
V gene: TRBV9
D gene: TRBD1
CDR3 protein: CASSFGQGGIEQYF
CDR3 DNA: TGTGCCAGCAGCTTCGGACAGGGCGGGATCGAGCAGTACTTC

clone size: many
J gene: TRBJ2-7
V gene: TRBV29-1
D gene: TRBD1
CDR3 protein: CSVEGDRGGYEQYF
CDR3 DNA: TGCAGCGTTGAAGGGGACAGGGGAGGATACGAGCAGTACTTC